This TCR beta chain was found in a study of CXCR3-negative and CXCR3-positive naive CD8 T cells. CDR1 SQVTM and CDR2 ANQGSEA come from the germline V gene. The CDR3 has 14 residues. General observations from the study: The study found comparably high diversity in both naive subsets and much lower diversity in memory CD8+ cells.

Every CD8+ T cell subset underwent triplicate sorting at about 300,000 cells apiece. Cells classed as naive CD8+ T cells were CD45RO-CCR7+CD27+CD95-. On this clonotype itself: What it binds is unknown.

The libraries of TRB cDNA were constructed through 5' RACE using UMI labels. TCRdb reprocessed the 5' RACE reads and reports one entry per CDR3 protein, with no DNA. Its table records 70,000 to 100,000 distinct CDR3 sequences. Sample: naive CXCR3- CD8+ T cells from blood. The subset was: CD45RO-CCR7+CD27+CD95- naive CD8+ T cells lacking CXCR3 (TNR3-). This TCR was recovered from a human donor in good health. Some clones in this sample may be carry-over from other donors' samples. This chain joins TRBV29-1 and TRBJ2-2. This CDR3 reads CSVVETRNTGELFF.